This TCR beta chain was observed in a study of shared clonotypes between healthy human individuals. The V end was cut by 0 bases, the J end by 1 base, with 18 bases between. This CDR3 has 18 amino acids. From germline, CDR1 is MNHNS and CDR2 SASEGT. Sequencing used immunoSEQ multiplex PCR; TCRdb keeps in-frame clones, though not all of them. The data show some 2.1 million clones, with around 93% seen just once and around 1.7% held by the top ten. Whole-study findings and limits: Donor clonotype sharing was expected to depend on sequencing depth. Compared with memory subsets, naive subsets generally had larger estimated richness. Some naive CD4 clonotypes, 4% to 6%, turned up in common across four donors.

In the naive CD8 group, cells lacked CD45RO and were positively selected for CCR7, so terminally differentiated effector memory CD45RA+ cells were left out. Concerning this clone: Its specificity is not known.

The receptor was isolated from a man between 18 and 29 years old in good health. Some clones in this sample may be carry-over from other donors' samples. Specimen: naive CD8+ T cells from PBMCs. The V gene is TRBV6-1, the J gene TRBJ2-5, with D maybe TRBD2 (7 bases). The CDR3 DNA reads TGTGCCAGCAGTGAAGCGGGTTGGGCGGGGGCGGTCCAAGAGACCCAGTACTTC. As protein: CASSEAGWAGAVQETQYF.